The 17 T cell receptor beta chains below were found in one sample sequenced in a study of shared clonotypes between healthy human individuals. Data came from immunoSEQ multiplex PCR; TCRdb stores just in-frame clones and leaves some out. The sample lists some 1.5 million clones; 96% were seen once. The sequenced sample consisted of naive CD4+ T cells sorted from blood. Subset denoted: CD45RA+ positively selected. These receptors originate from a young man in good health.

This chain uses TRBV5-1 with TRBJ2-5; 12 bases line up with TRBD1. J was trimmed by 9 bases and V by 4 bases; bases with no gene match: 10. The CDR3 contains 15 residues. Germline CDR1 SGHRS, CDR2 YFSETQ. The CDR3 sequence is CASSGGQGARVAQYF. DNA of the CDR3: TGCGCCAGCAGCGGGGGACAGGGGGCCAGGGTGGCCCAGTACTTC.

The CDR3: CAWSDRKNMRNEQFF. The CDR3 nucleotides read TGTGCCTGGAGTGACAGGAAAAATATGAGGAATGAGCAGTTCTTC. The chain recombines TRBV30 with TRBJ2-1; possibly TRBD1 for D (5 bases). CDR1 and CDR2 from the germline V gene are GTSNPN and SVGIG (reference sequence). CDR3 length: 15 residues. Between the trimmed V and J ends, which lost 1 base and 7 bases, there was a span of 17 bases.

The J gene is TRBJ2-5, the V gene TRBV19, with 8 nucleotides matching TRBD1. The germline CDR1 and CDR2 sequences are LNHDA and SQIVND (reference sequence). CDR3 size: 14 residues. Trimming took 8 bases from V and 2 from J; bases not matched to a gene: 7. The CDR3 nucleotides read TGTGCCAGTGGACTCCGGGACAGGCAAGAGACCCAGTACTTC. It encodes CASGLRDRQETQYF. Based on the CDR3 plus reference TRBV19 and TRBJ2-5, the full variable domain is DGGITQSPKYLFRKEGQNVTLSCEQNLNHDAMYWYRQDPGQGLRLIYYSQIVNDFQKGDIAEGYSVSREKKESFPLTVTSAQKNPTAFYLCASGLRDRQETQYFGPGTRLLVL.

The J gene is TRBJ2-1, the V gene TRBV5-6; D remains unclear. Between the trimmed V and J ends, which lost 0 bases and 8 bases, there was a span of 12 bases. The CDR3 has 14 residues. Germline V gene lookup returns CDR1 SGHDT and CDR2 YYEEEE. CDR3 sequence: CASSLAVSTYEQFF. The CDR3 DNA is TGTGCCAGCAGCTTGGCCGTTAGCACATATGAGCAGTTCTTC.

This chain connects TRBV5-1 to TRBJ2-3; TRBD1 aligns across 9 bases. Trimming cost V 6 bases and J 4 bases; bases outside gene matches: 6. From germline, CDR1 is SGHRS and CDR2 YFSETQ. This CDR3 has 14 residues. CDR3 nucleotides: TGCGCCAGCAACCCGGGACAGGGACCAGATACGCAGTATTTT. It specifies CASNPGQGPDTQYF.

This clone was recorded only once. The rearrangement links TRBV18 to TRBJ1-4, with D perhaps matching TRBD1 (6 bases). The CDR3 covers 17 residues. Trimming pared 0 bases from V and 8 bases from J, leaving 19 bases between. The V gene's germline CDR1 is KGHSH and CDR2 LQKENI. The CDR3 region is CASSPPRLAGEGEKLFF. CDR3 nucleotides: TGTGCCAGCTCACCACCTAGGCTCGCAGGGGAAGGAGAAAAACTGTTTTTT.

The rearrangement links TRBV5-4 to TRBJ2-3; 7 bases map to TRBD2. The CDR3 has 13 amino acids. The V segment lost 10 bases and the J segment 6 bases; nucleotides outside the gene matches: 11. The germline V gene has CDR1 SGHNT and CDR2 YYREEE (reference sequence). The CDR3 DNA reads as TGTGCCTGCCGGGACTACCTCCGGGATACGCAGTATTTT. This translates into CACRDYLRDTQYF.

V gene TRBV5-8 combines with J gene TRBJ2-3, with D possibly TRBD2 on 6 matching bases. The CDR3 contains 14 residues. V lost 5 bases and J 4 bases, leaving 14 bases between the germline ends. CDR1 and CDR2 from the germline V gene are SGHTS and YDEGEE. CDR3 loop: CASRFSGVADTQYF. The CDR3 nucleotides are TGTGCCAGCAGATTTTCGGGGGTCGCAGATACGCAGTATTTT.

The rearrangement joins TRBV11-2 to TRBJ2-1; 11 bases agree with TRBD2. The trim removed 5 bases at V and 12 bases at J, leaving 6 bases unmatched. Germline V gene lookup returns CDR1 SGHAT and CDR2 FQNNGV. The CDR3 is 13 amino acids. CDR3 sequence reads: CASSMLAGGVQFF. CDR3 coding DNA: TGTGCCAGCAGCATGTTAGCGGGAGGGGTGCAGTTCTTC.

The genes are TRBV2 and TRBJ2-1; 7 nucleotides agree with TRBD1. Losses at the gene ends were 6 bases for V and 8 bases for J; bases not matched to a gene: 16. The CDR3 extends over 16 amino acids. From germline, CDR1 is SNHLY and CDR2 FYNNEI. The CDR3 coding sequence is TGTGCCAGCAGGAGGGGAGACAGGGTAAATCGCGATGAGCAGTTCTTC. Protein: CASRRGDRVNRDEQFF.

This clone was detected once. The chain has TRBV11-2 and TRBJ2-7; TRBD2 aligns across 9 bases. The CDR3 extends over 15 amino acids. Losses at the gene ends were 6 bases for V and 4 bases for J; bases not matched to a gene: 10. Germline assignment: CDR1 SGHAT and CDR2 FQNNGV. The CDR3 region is CASRNNLAGKYEQYF. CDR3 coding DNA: TGTGCCAGCAGAAATAACCTAGCGGGAAAATACGAGCAGTACTTC.

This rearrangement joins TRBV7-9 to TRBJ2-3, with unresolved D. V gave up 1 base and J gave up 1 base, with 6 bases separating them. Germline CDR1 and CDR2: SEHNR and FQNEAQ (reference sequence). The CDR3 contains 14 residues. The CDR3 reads CASSLVVGTDTQYF. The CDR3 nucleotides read TGTGCCAGCAGCTTAGTAGTCGGCACAGATACGCAGTATTTT.

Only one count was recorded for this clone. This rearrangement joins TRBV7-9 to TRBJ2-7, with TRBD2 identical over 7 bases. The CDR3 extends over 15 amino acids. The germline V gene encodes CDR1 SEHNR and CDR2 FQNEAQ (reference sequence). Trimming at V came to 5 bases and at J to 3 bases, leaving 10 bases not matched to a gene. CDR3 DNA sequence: TGTGCCAGCAGCCCCCGGGCCAGCGGGAACTACGAGCAGTACTTC. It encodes CASSPRASGNYEQYF.

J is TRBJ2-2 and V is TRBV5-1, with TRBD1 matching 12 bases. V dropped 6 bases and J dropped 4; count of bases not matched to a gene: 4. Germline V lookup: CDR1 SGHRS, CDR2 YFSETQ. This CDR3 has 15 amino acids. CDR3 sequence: CASKGQGASTGELFF. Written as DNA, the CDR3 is TGCGCCAGCAAGGGACAGGGGGCTAGCACCGGGGAGCTGTTTTTT.

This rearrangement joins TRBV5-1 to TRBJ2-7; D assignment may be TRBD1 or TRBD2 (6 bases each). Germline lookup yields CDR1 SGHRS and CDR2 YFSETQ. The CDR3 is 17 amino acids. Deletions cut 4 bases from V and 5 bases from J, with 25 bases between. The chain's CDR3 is CASSPMMGGVGHNEQYF. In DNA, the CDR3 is TGCGCCAGCAGCCCAATGATGGGGGGCGTGGGGCACAACGAGCAGTACTTC.

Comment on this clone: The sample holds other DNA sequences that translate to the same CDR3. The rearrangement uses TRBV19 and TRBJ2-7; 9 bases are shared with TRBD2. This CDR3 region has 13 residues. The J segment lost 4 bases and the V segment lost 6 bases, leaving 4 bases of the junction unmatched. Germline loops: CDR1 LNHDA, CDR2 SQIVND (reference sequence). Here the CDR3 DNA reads TGTGCCAGTAGCCTAGCGGGACTGTACGAGCAGTACTTC. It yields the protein CASSLAGLYEQYF.

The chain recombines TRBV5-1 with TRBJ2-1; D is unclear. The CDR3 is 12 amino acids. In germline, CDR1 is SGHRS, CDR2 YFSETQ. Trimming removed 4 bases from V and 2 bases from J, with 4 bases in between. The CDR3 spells CASSTPYNEQFF. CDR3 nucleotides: TGCGCCAGCAGCACGCCCTACAATGAGCAGTTCTTC.